The 14 T cell receptor beta chains presented below share a single source sample, sequenced in a study of beta chain features in type 1 diabetes. Isolated RNA was reverse transcribed in full, so expressed TCRB transcripts were sequenced. TCRdb's table, derived via immunoSEQ multiplex PCR, lists solely in-frame clones and lacks some. The sample has almost 350,000 clones, 8% seen once. The sample was central memory CD4+ T cells from blood. These receptors all come from a woman between 18 and 29 years old in good health.

This chain joins TRBV7-2 and TRBJ2-2, with D maybe TRBD2 (7 bases). The CDR3 sequence is 15 residues long. V lost 2 bases and J lost 4, with 11 bases in between. Germline CDR1 reads SGHTA; CDR2 reads FQGNSA. CDR3 DNA sequence: TGTGCCAGCAGCTTACAGGGGAGGGGCACCGGGGAGCTGTTTTTT. Protein sequence: CASSLQGRGTGELFF.

The rearrangement links TRBV5-4 to TRBJ2-7, with 7 bases identical to TRBD1. The CDR3 is 16 residues long. Germline V gene sequence: CDR1 SGHNT, CDR2 YYREEE (reference sequence). V trimming: 0 bases; J trimming: 2 bases; junction bases outside the gene matches: 8. The CDR3 is CASSLGNPGQTYEQYF. As DNA, the CDR3 is TGTGCCAGCAGCTTGGGAAACCCGGGACAGACCTACGAGCAGTACTTC.

In its sample, this clone was seen a few times. The rearrangement links TRBV6-5 to TRBJ2-3; no reliable D call. The CDR3 consists of 14 residues. Trimming shortened V by 6 bases and J by 5 bases, and 15 bases separated the two germline ends. From germline, CDR1 is MNHEY and CDR2 SVGAGI. The CDR3 DNA follows: TGTGCCAGCAGCCATTGGCCTGTTCAAGATACGCAGTATTTT. It yields the protein CASSHWPVQDTQYF.

The rearrangement links TRBV29-1 to TRBJ2-2; 9 nucleotides agree with TRBD1. Germline CDR1 and CDR2: SQVTM and ANQGSEA. Trimming cost V 3 bases and J 6 bases; bases outside gene matches: 2. The CDR3 sequence is 13 residues long. CDR3 nucleotides: TGCAGCGTTGACGGGACAGGGTCCGGGGAGCTGTTTTTT. Its translation is CSVDGTGSGELFF.

V is TRBV27 and J is TRBJ2-1; no clear D gene. CDR3 length equals 8 residues. Trimming took 5 bases from V and 13 from J, leaving 3 bases between them. The germline CDR1 and CDR2 sequences are MNHEY and SMNVEV (reference sequence). This chain's CDR3 is CASSGQFF. The CDR3 coding sequence is TGTGCCAGCAGTGGCCAGTTCTTC.

This clone was counted ten times or more. The chain recombines TRBV18 with TRBJ1-4; weak D call: TRBD1 (5 bases). V shed 3 bases and J shed 8 bases, with 13 bases lying between them. CDR3 length: 14 amino acids. Germline CDR1 is KGHSH and CDR2 is LQKENI. CDR3 coding DNA: TGTGCCAGCTCACCGCCAGGGTTTTCCGAAAAACTGTTTTTT. Residues: CASSPPGFSEKLFF.

This clone was observed a handful of times. The rearrangement joins TRBV4-2 to TRBJ2-2; 9 bases fit TRBD2. The CDR3 is made up of 15 amino acids. V gave up 3 bases and J gave up 3 bases; unmatched junction bases: 2. Germline CDR1 and CDR2: LGHNA and YNFKEQ. CDR3 protein: CASSQRLADTGELFF. The CDR3 bases are TGTGCCAGCAGCCAGCGACTAGCGGACACCGGGGAGCTGTTTTTT.

The chain joins TRBV27 to TRBJ2-7; 10 positions match TRBD2. This CDR3 spans 13 amino acids. Trimming at V came to 10 bases and at J to 3 bases, leaving 6 bases not matched to a gene. Germline V gene lookup returns CDR1 MNHEY and CDR2 SMNVEV (reference sequence). The CDR3 DNA sequence: TGTGCCACCAGGTGGACTAGCGGCTACGAGCAGTACTTC. As protein: CATRWTSGYEQYF.

The chain employs TRBV7-9 and TRBJ2-5; D may be TRBD1 (6 bases). The V gene lost 5 bases and the J gene lost 5 bases, with 18 bases spanning the gap. Per the germline V gene, CDR1 is SEHNR and CDR2 is FQNEAQ (reference sequence). The CDR3 contains 15 residues. The CDR3 DNA is TGTGCCAGCAGCCAGACGGGCCGACAGGACGAGACCCAGTACTTC. Translating it yields CASSQTGRQDETQYF.

This chain joins TRBV18 and TRBJ2-1, with D possibly called TRBD1 or TRBD2 (7 bases each). Trimming removed 3 bases at V and 3 bases at J, with 15 bases between. Germline assignment: CDR1 KGHSH and CDR2 LQKENI. The CDR3 sequence is 16 residues long. In nucleotides, the CDR3 is TGTGCCAGCTCACCGGTGCGGGGGACAGACTACAATGAGCAGTTCTTC. Translated, it gives CASSPVRGTDYNEQFF.

The V and J genes are TRBV5-4 and TRBJ2-1; weak D call: TRBD2 (5 bases). With 10 bases removed from V and 5 bases from J, the gap between germline ends came to 19 bases. The germline V gene has CDR1 SGHNT and CDR2 YYREEE (reference sequence). The CDR3 is made up of 14 amino acids. CDR3 residues: CAATQREFHNEQFF. CDR3 DNA: TGTGCCGCAACACAGAGGGAGTTCCACAATGAGCAGTTCTTC.

This sequence joins TRBV5-4 and TRBJ2-3; no firm D call. CDR1 is SGHNT and CDR2 is YYREEE in the germline V gene (reference sequence). V was pared by 0 bases and J by 2 bases, with 10 bases between. This CDR3 is 15 amino acids long. CDR3: CASSLDGRFTDTQYF. CDR3 in DNA: TGTGCCAGCAGCTTGGACGGCCGGTTCACAGATACGCAGTATTTT. The variable domain in full, with the rest retrieved from reference TRBV5-4 and TRBJ2-3, is ETGVTQSPTHLIKTRGQQVTLRCSSQSGHNTVSWYQQALGQGPQFIFQYYREEENGRGNFPPRFSGLQFPNYSSELNVNALELDDSALYLCASSLDGRFTDTQYFGPGTRLTVL.

The V gene is TRBV9, the J gene TRBJ2-1; 7 bases map to TRBD1. The CDR3 is 15 residues long. V lost 4 bases, J lost 8 bases, and 12 bases stayed unmatched. CDR1 and CDR2 from the germline V gene are SGDLS and YYNGEE. As DNA, the CDR3 is TGTGCCAGCAGCAAGACAGGGTTTCGAGGAGATGAGCAGTTCTTC. As protein: CASSKTGFRGDEQFF.

The chain combines TRBV28 with TRBJ2-5; 8 bases fit TRBD1. Trimming cost V 5 bases and J 4 bases; bases outside gene matches: 9. The V gene's germline CDR1 is MDHEN and CDR2 SYDVKM. The CDR3 spans 15 residues. In nucleotides, the CDR3 is TGTGCCAGCAGTCCCCGGGACAGGACGGGAGAGACCCAGTACTTC. Amino acid sequence: CASSPRDRTGETQYF.